Below, 14 T cell receptor beta chains from the same sample are listed, as sequenced in a study of T-cell reconstitution after alpha-beta-depleted transplantation in children (dated by TCRdb to the mid-2010s). The meaning of the sample's treatment or condition label: allogeneic hematopoietic cell transplantation with graft depleted of TCRalphabeta T cells and CD19 B cells. The method was PCR. These reads were obtained on an Illumina HiSeq 2500. To normalize quantification of the TCRbeta repertoire, the TCR libraries were built with molecular barcoding that relied on unique molecular identifiers. The public sequencing data were trimmed at Q25 with fastp and processed into clonotypes with MiXCR by TCRdb, which kept only in-frame beta chains. Each CDR3 protein appears once, grouped with its most common genes and DNA. Recorded for this sample are over 450,000 distinct CDR3 sequences; roughly 10% of them occurred a single time. Around 2% of the sample is in the top ten clones.

The input for sequencing was PBMCs, taken before TCRalphabeta/CD19-depleted stem cell transplant. Source of these receptors: a child between 2 and 9 years old with inherited bone marrow failure, due to receive a stem cell transplant.

This clonotype was observed at least ten times. One end of the junction does not line up with germline, which may come from a read error. The V and J genes are TRBV27 and TRBJ2-7; D is possibly TRBD1 or TRBD2 (7 bases each). Germline V gives CDR1 MNHEY, CDR2 SMNVEV (reference sequence). CDR3 length: 15 amino acids. Here the CDR3 DNA reads TGTGCCAGCAGTACCACAGGGGAGGGATACTACGAGCAGTACTTT. The encoded protein is CASSTTGEGYYEQYF.

CDR3 DNA sequence: TGTGCCAGCAGTTCCCCAATGCGGGGTCCTAGCGGGAGGAAGACCCAGTACTTC. The encoded protein is CASSSPMRGPSGRKTQYF. The rearrangement uses TRBV27 and TRBJ2-5; 11 nucleotides line up with TRBD2. The CDR3 spans 18 residues. The germline V gene has CDR1 MNHEY and CDR2 SMNVEV (reference sequence). The V and J ends lost 4 bases and 6 bases, in that order; junction bases with no gene match: 16.

This clonotype was seen more than once but under ten times. The V call is TRBV6-1, the J call TRBJ2-1; 9 nucleotides agree with TRBD2. The ends lost 6 bases at V and 6 bases at J; junction bases unmatched: 12. The CDR3 runs to 16 residues. CDR1 and CDR2 (germline): MNHNS, SASEGT. CDR3 protein: CASRWKTSGSGNEQFF. The CDR3 DNA is TGTGCCAGCAGATGGAAGACTAGCGGTTCAGGCAATGAGCAGTTCTTC.

This clonotype was detected ten times or more. This CDR3 is CSAGDGAYGYTF. The DNA for the CDR3 is TGCAGTGCGGGGGACGGGGCTTATGGCTACACCTTC. The rearrangement links TRBV20-1 to TRBJ1-2; a possible D gene is TRBD1 (5 bases). V lost 6 bases to trimming and J lost 5 bases, with 13 bases between them. This CDR3 spans 12 amino acids. Germline V CDR1 and CDR2: DFQATT, SNEGSKA (reference sequence).

In its sample, this clonotype was seen a few times. The V and J genes are TRBV2 and TRBJ1-4; the match to TRBD1 covers 8 bases. This CDR3 is built from 14 residues. Germline CDR1 and CDR2: SNHLY and FYNNEI. V lost 5 bases, J lost 4 bases, and 3 bases stayed unmatched. The CDR3 sequence is CASSLQGGNEKLFF. CDR3 nucleotides: TGTGCCAGCAGTCTACAGGGGGGTAATGAAAAACTGTTTTTT.

This clonotype came up many times. V usage is TRBV20-1 and J usage is TRBJ2-1; no clear D gene. CDR1 is DFQATT and CDR2 is SNEGSKA in the germline V gene (reference sequence). V lost 7 bases, J lost 0 bases, and 10 bases lay in between. This CDR3 has 13 residues. The CDR3 loop reads CSVESPSYNEQFF. In DNA, the CDR3 is TGCAGTGTCGAGAGTCCCTCCTACAATGAGCAGTTCTTC.

This clonotype was counted a few times. The chain employs TRBV12-3 or TRBV12-4 and TRBJ2-4, with TRBD2 matching 10 bases. Germline trimming cut 5 bases from V and 5 bases from J; bases unmatched to any gene: 9. The CDR3 totals 16 residues. This CDR3 reads CASSPPPSGSENIQYF. The CDR3 bases are TGTGCCAGCAGTCCTCCCCCTAGCGGGAGTGAAAACATTCAGTACTTC.

This clonotype was recorded at least ten times. The V and J genes are TRBV29-1 and TRBJ2-1; D not resolved. The CDR3 is 11 amino acids. The ends were cut back, 4 bases at V and 8 bases at J, with 9 bases in the middle. Germline CDR1 reads SQVTM; CDR2 reads ANQGSEA. The CDR3 nucleotides read TGCAGCGTTGGCAGACCCCATGAGCAGTTCTTC. Translation: CSVGRPHEQFF.

This clonotype has only a few counts. This sequence joins TRBV9 and TRBJ2-2; the D is unclear. Deletions cut 5 bases from V and 3 bases from J, with 8 bases between. CDR1 and CDR2 (germline): SGDLS, YYNGEE. This CDR3 is built from 13 residues. DNA for the CDR3: TGTGCCAGCAGGAATCCCGACACCGGGGAGCTGTTTTTT. It yields the protein CASRNPDTGELFF.

This clonotype occurred many times. This chain links TRBV7-9 with TRBJ2-7; 9 bases agree with TRBD2. The junction had 9 bases not matched to a gene; V was cut back by 2 bases and J by 1 base. This CDR3 region has 17 residues. Germline CDR1 and CDR2: SEHNR and FQNEAQ (reference sequence). DNA for the CDR3: TGTGCCAGCAGCTTAACTCCTAGCGGGATATCTTCCTACGAGCAGTACTTC. This codes for CASSLTPSGISSYEQYF.

This clonotype was detected only a few times. The chain couples TRBV7-2 to TRBJ2-3; TRBD1 might be the D (7 bases). Deletions cut 5 bases from V and 11 bases from J, with 17 bases between. Germline values: CDR1 SGHTA, CDR2 FQGNSA. The CDR3 has 13 residues. CDR3 protein: CASSVGGTELQYF. The CDR3 DNA follows: TGTGCCAGCAGCGTAGGAGGGACAGAACTGCAGTATTTT.

This clonotype was counted ten times or more. The chain is built from TRBV5-6 and TRBJ1-1; possible D gene TRBD1, 6 bases. V dropped 1 base and J dropped 4 bases, with 14 bases sitting between them. The CDR3 loop spans 15 amino acids. Germline V gene lookup returns CDR1 SGHDT and CDR2 YYEEEE. The CDR3 coding sequence is TGTGCCAGCAGCTTGTGGGGGGGGCCGGGCACTGAAGCTTTCTTT. It encodes CASSLWGGPGTEAFF.

The J gene is TRBJ2-1, the V gene TRBV13; 13 bases are shared with TRBD2. The ends lost 6 bases at V and 7 bases at J; junction bases unmatched: 9. CDR1 is PRHDT and CDR2 is FYEKMQ in the germline V gene (reference sequence). This CDR3 spans 16 amino acids. The CDR3 sequence: CASSSGLAGRGNEQFF. In nucleotides, the CDR3 is TGTGCCAGCAGTTCGGGACTAGCGGGACGAGGGAATGAGCAGTTCTTC.

The sample holds many counts of this clonotype. This chain links TRBV11-2 with TRBJ1-6; D is ambiguous. This CDR3 has 13 amino acids. Trimming removed 6 bases at V and 7 bases at J, with 10 bases between. Germline lookup yields CDR1 SGHAT and CDR2 FQNNGV. CDR3 DNA sequence: TGTGCCAGCAGTGTGGGCGGCAATTCACCCCTCCACTTT. Translating gives CASSVGGNSPLHF.